The entry that follows covers one T cell receptor beta chain sequence. The antigen is unknown. Use of 60 Vbeta and 13 Jbeta primers characterized the PCR. Generated by immunoSEQ multiplex PCR, the TCRdb table keeps only in-frame clones and is missing some. The sample lists 100,000 to 150,000 clones, about 80% occurring once. The data were obtained in a study of cytomegalovirus exposure and HLA in healthy donors. Findings of the study overall: Later analysis placed DRB1 highest and HLA-C lowest in TCR association rates, which differed by HLA locus. While the bulk of TCR sequences proved rare, some public TCRs turned up in many donors. In a later analysis, a missense DCLRE1C variant was linked to TCR beta V- and J-gene trimming.

Trimming shortened V by 4 bases and J by 6 bases, and 15 bases separated the two germline ends. CDR1 and CDR2 (germline): LGHNA, YSLEER. CDR3 length equals 15 residues. The J gene is TRBJ2-2, the V gene TRBV4-3, with D tentatively TRBD1 (5 bases). The clonotype was recovered from a man aged 35 to 55 in good health and CMV-seronegative. Specimen: PBMCs. The CDR3 loop is CASSPTQGVAGELFF. The DNA of the CDR3 is TGCGCCAGCAGCCCCACTCAGGGTGTGGCCGGGGAGCTGTTTTTT.